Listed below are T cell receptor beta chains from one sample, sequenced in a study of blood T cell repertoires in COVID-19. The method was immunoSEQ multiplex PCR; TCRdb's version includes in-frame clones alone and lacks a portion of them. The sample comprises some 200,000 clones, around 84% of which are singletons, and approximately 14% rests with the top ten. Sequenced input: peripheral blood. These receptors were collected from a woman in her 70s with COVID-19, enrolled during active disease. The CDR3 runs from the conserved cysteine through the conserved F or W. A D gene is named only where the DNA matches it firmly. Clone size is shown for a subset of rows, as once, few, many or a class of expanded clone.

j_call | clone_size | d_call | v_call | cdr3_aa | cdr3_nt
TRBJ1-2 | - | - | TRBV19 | CASSANGYTF | TGTGCCAGTAGCGCTAATGGCTACACCTTC
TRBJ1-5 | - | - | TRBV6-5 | CASTTGETQPQHF | TGTGCCAGCACCACGGGGGAGACTCAGCCCCAGCATTTT
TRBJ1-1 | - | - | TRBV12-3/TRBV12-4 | CASSLGESAFF | TGTGCCAGCAGCTTGGGAGAAAGCGCTTTCTTT
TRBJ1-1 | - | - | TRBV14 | CARPLVITEAFF | TGTGCCAGACCTTTAGTAATCACTGAAGCTTTCTTT
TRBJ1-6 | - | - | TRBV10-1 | CASSENRGGSPLHF | TGCGCCAGCAGTGAGAACAGAGGAGGCTCACCCCTCCACTTT
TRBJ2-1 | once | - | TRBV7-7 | CASSPDSGMGNEQFF | TGTGCCAGCAGCCCAGACTCCGGGATGGGCAATGAGCAGTTCTTC
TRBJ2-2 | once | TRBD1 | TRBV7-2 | CASSPGQGHTGELFF | TGTGCCAGCAGCCCAGGACAGGGCCACACCGGGGAGCTGTTTTTT
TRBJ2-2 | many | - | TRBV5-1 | CASSWRDGTGELFF | TGCGCCAGCAGCTGGAGGGACGGCACCGGGGAGCTGTTTTTT
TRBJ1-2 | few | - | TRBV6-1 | CASSEFGQAFYGYTF | TGTGCCAGCAGTGAATTCGGACAAGCTTTCTATGGCTACACCTTC
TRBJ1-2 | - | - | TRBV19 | CASSKTGSLGYGYTF | TGTGCCAGTAGCAAAACAGGGTCATTAGGCTATGGCTACACCTTC
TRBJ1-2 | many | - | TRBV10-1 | CASQWKGNDYGYTF | TGCGCCAGTCAGTGGAAGGGGAACGACTATGGCTACACCTTC
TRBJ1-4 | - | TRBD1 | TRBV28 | CASSSGQQYEKLFF | TGTGCCAGCAGTTCGGGACAGCAATACGAAAAACTGTTTTTT
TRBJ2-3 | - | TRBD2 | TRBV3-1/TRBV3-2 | CASSQVSGGGTDTQYF | TGTGCCAGCAGCCAAGTTAGCGGGGGTGGCACAGATACGCAGTATTTT
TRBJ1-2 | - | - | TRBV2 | CASSEVDRPFGYTF | TGTGCCAGCAGTGAAGTGGACAGACCCTTTGGCTACACCTTC
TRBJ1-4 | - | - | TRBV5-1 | CASTRSTNEKLFF | TGCGCCAGCACGCGATCAACTAATGAAAAACTGTTTTTT
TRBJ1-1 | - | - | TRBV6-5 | CASSRHTEAFF | TGTGCCAGCAGCCGTCACACTGAAGCTTTCTTT
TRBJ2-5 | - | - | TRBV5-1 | CASSSTSFPQETQYF | TGCGCCAGCAGCTCAACTAGTTTCCCCCAAGAGACCCAGTACTTC
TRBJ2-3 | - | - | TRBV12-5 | CASGFEGWGTDTQYF | TGTGCTAGTGGTTTCGAGGGTTGGGGCACAGATACGCAGTATTTT
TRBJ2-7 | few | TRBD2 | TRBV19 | CASKGDRTSATGRPYEQYF | TGTGCCAGTAAGGGAGACCGGACTAGCGCAACGGGGAGACCCTACGAGCAGTACTTC
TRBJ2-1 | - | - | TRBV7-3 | CASSPSGPSSYNEQFF | TGTGCCAGCAGCCCGAGTGGTCCAAGCTCCTACAATGAGCAGTTCTTC
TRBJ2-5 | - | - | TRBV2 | CASRSGNQETQYF | TGTGCCAGCAGATCGGGGAACCAAGAGACCCAGTACTTC
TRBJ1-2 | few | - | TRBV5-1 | CASSLERGGGYTF | TGCGCCAGCAGCTTGGAACGGGGAGGAGGCTACACCTTC
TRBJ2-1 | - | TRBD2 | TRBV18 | CASSRGSGGIYNEQFF | TGTGCCAGCTCACGAGGTAGCGGGGGGATCTACAATGAGCAGTTCTTC
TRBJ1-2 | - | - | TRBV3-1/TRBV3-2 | CASSQDGFPNYGYTF | TGTGCCAGCAGCCAAGATGGCTTTCCCAACTATGGCTACACCTTC
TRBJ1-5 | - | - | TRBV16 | CASSHGRDQPQHF | TGTGCCAGCAGCCATGGGAGGGATCAGCCCCAGCATTTT
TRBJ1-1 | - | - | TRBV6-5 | CASSLAGGTEAFF | TGTGCCAGCAGCTTGGCAGGAGGCACTGAAGCTTTCTTT
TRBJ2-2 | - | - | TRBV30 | CAWSGQGRGGELFF | TGTGCCTGGAGCGGGCAGGGGAGGGGCGGGGAGCTGTTTTTT
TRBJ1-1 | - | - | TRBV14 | CASSGPGTLNTEAFF | TGTGCCAGCAGCGGACCCGGGACACTAAACACTGAAGCTTTCTTT